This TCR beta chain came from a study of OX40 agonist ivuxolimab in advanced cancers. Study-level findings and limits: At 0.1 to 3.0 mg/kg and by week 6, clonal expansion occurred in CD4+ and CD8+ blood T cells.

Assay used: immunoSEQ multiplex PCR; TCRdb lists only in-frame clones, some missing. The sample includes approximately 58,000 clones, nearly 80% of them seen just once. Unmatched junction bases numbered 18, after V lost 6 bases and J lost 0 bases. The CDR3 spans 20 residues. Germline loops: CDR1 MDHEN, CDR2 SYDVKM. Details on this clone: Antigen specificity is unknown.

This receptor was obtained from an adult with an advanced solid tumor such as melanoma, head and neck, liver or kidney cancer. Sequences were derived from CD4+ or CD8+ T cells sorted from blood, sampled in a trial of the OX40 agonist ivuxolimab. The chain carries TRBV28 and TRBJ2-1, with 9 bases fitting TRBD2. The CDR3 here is CASSPSGTSRYEDSYNEQFF. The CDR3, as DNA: TGTGCCAGCAGCCCTTCCGGGACTAGCAGATACGAAGACTCCTACAATGAGCAGTTCTTC.